This T cell receptor beta chain originates from a study of T cell repertoires in cytomegalovirus infection. MiXCR, run by TCRdb on the reads, gives a single entry per CDR3 protein. The profile covers about 470,000 distinct CDR3 sequences, with roughly 42% appearing a single time and about 45% taken by the ten largest. Points from the study as a whole: HLA-C-restricted, CMV-specific TCR beta clonotypes were dominant ex vivo.

This clonotype has just a few counts. Antigen specificity is unknown. CDR1 is SGHVS, CDR2 FNYEAQ, per germline. The CDR3 length is 12 residues. Trimming stripped 7 bases from V and 10 bases from J, with 16 bases between. This TCR derives from a human donor in good health (CMV status not recorded). Some clones in this sample may be carry-over from other donors' samples. This chain uses TRBV7-6 with TRBJ1-1; D remains ambiguous. The material was cultured PBMCs, obtained from culture after CMV antigen stimulation. The CDR3 reads CASTAVGAGAFF. The DNA for the CDR3 is TGTGCCAGCACCGCAGTGGGTGCGGGAGCTTTCTTT.